This T cell receptor beta chain is drawn from a study of T cell repertoires in cytomegalovirus infection. Study background: CMV infection together with matching HLA type was indicated by public TCR beta signatures.

This clonotype was counted ten times or more. The antigen is not known. TCRdb independently ran MiXCR on the reads; one entry per CDR3 protein. The sample has tens of thousands of distinct CDR3 sequences; roughly 3.7% are singletons. Whole-study findings and limits: The ex vivo response was dominated by HLA-C-restricted CMV-specific TCR beta clonotypes. There were carriers of CMV plus the relevant HLA, and cumulative public TCR beta family frequency identified them.

The material sequenced was PBMCs. This clonotype was obtained from a human donor in good health (CMV status not recorded). Some clones in this sample may be carry-over from other donors' samples.

CDR3 sequence: CASNRPFDRTKSNQPQHF. The CDR3 DNA sequence: TGTGCCAGTAACCGCCCCTTTGACAGGACCAAGAGCAATCAGCCCCAGCATTTT. This chain uses TRBV19 with TRBJ1-5, with D perhaps TRBD1 (6 bases). Deletions cut 7 bases from V and 1 base from J, with 23 bases between. Germline CDR1 LNHDA, CDR2 SQIVND (reference sequence). The CDR3 runs to 18 residues.